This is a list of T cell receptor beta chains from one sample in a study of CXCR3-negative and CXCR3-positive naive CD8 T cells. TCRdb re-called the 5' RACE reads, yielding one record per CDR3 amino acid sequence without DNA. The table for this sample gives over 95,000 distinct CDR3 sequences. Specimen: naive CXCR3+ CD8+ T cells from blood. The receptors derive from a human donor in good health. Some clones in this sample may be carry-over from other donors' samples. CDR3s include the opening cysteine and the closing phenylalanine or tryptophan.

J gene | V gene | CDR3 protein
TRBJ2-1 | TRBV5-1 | CASSPSSYNEQFF
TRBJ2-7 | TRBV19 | CASSPAPGQGPHEQYF
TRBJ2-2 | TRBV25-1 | CASRASSSGAWNTGELFF
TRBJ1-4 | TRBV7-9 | CASSARLRGNEKLFF
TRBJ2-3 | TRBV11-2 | CASSHRSGGAGRYF
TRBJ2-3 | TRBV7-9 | CASSLVRSDTQYF
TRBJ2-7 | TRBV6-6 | CASSYADGDYEQYF
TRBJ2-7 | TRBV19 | CASSTGPSSYEQYF
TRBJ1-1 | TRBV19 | CASSIVGMNTEAFF
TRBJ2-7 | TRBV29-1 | CSVEAANYEQYF
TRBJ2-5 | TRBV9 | CASSGTGAQVETQYF
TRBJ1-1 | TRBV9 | CASSVVNLDTEAFF
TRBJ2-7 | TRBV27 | CATRIKGEIAGGNSYEQYF
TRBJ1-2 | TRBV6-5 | CASSPGAGYGYTF
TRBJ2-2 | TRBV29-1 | CSVPVATGELFF
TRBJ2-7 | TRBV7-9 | CASSLTGLGEQYF
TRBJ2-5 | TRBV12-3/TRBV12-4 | CASSFSGGAAETQYF
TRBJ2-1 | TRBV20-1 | CSARDMQSAYSEQFF
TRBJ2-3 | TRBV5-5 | CASSFRALTDTQYF
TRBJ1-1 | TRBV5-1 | CASSLASDLNTEAFF
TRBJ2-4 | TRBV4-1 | CASSQDGLDAKNIQYF
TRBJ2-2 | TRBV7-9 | CASSPPGLMAGTGELFF
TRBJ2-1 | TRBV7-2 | CASSPTSAHNEQFF
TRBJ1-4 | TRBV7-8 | CASSLVPGVEFF
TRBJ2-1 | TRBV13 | CASRGLAGEDEQFF
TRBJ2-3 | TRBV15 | CATSRAGEFTDTQYF
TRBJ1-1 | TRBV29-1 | CSVETWVLMNTEAFF
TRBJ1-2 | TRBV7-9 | CASSSWDRDYTF
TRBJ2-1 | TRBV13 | CASSLRTPFSYNEQFF
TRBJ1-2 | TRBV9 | CATCCGTAYGYGYTF
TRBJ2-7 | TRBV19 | CASSIVAREEQYF
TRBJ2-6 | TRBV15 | CATSREQLSGANVLTF